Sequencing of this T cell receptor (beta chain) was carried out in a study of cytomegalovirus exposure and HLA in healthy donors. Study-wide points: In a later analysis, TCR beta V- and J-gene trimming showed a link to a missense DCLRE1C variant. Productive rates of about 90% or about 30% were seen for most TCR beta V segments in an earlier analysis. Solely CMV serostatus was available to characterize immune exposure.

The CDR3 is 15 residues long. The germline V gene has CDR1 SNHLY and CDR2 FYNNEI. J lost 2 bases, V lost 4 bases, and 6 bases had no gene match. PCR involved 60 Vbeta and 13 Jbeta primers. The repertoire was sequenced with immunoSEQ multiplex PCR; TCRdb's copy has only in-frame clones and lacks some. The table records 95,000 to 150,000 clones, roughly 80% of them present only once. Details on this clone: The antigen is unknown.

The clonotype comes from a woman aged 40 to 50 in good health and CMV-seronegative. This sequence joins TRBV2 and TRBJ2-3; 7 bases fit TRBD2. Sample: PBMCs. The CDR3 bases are TGTGCCAGCAGTGTTAGTGGGACTAACACAGATACGCAGTATTTT. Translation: CASSVSGTNTDTQYF.